The clone carrying this T cell receptor (beta chain) has only one observation. Its antigen is not identified. Responder and stimulator cells in the mixed lymphocyte reaction were cultured together for around six days at 37°C. Some clones are missing from TCRdb's copy, which holds only in-frame ones; the method was immunoSEQ multiplex PCR. The sample has 10,000 to 15,000 clones, about 44% seen once. The V end lost 4 bases, the J end lost 2 bases, and 12 bases lay between the germline ends. Germline CDR1 reads MGHRA; CDR2 reads YSYEKL. The CDR3 has 14 residues. The sample belongs to a study of siplizumab effects on memory and regulatory T cells. On the study more broadly: Siplizumab-free reactions were matched to 0.85 to 1 ug/mL siplizumab reactions in paired mixed lymphocyte cultures.

Broader study findings: Treg origin accounted for an average of approximately 67% of mappable alloreactive CD4+ clones with siplizumab and 25% to 30% in controls. The authors mapped only a minor fraction of alloreactive clones to unstimulated subsets.

Sample: CFSE-low (dividing) CD8+ T cells sorted from an allogeneic mixed lymphocyte reaction. The chain recombines TRBV4-1 with TRBJ2-7; no firm D call. This TCR derives from a human donor in good health; the cells came from an allogeneic mixed lymphocyte reaction. Some clones in this sample may be carry-over from other donors' samples. The CDR3 reads CASSLKTATYEQYF. In DNA form, the CDR3 reads TGCGCCAGCAGCCTTAAGACGGCGACCTACGAGCAGTACTTC.